The 25 T cell receptor beta chains reported below all come from one sample, sequenced in a study of tumor and adjacent non-tumor tissue in lung cancer. RNA was extracted from bulk tissue without any cell sorting. More than 3 cm separated this lung sample from the edge of the tumor. TCRbeta libraries were built with three rounds of nested PCR, modified from ARM-PCR. Each CDR3 protein gets one entry after TCRdb re-called the multiplex PCR reads with MiXCR. The top ten hold around a fifth of the sample, which has 100,000 or so distinct CDR3 sequences, about 62% seen once. Sequencing used distant non-tumor lung tissue. Every receptor here comes from a man aged 30 to 45 with non-small cell lung cancer.

This clonotype was found once. This is likely a read error, given that the CDR3 carries no conserved phenylalanine or tryptophan at its end. The chain is built from TRBV11-2 and TRBJ2-5, with D maybe TRBD2 (6 bases). The CDR3 sequence is 14 residues long. From germline, CDR1 is SGHAT and CDR2 FQNNGV. Trimming took off 5 bases at V and 4 bases at J, with 14 bases between the two ends. CDR3 amino acids: CASSPAAGRETQYL. CDR3 in DNA: TGTGCCAGCAGCCCGGCGGCGGGGCGAGAGACCCAGTACCTC.

This clonotype has only a few counts. Its ends do not fully match the called genes, so a read error is possible. The chain uses TRBV5-5 and TRBJ2-1, with D possibly matching TRBD2 (6 bases). CDR1 SGHKS and CDR2 YYEKEE come from the germline V gene (reference sequence). This CDR3 spans 16 amino acids. The CDR3: CAGSLVGGAVCNEQFF. The CDR3 coding sequence is TGTGCCGGCAGCTTGGTGGGCGGGGCGGTGTGCAATGAGCAGTTCTTC.

The chain links TRBV12-2 to TRBJ2-3. TRBV12-2 is a pseudogene locus. The CDR3 loop spans 9 amino acids. The CDR3 protein is CARSDAQYF. The CDR3 coding sequence is TGTGCACGATCGGATGCGCAGTATTTT.

This clonotype was recorded a few times. This may be a read error, as it is one base from a much larger clone. V usage is TRBV4-2 and J usage is TRBJ1-1; no definite D call. Germline assignment: CDR1 LGHNA and CDR2 YNFKEQ. The CDR3 has 13 residues. Here the CDR3 DNA reads TGTGCCAGCAGCCAAGAACAGACGGGTGAAGCTCTCTTT. This gives the protein CASSQEQTGEALF.

This clonotype was observed many times. The chain links TRBV6-5 to TRBJ2-2; 10 nucleotides align to TRBD2. The CDR3 contains 15 residues. After removal of 2 bases from V and 10 bases from J, the junction contained 7 bases not matched to a gene. The germline V gene encodes CDR1 MNHEY and CDR2 SVGAGI. In nucleotides, the CDR3 is TGTGCCAGCAGTTACGATACTAGCGGGATACAGGAGCTGTTTTTT. This codes for CASSYDTSGIQELFF.

The CDR3 reads CASSQDRGGGQPQHF. The CDR3 DNA sequence: TGTGCCAGCAGCCAGGACAGGGGGGGCGGTCAGCCCCAGCATTTT. The chain couples TRBV11-2 to TRBJ1-5, with 10 bases lining up with TRBD1. The V segment lost 5 bases and the J segment 6 bases; nucleotides outside the gene matches: 7. The CDR3 extends over 15 amino acids. Germline V CDR1 and CDR2: SGHAT, FQNNGV.

In the case of this clonotype: The limits of the CDR3 on the DNA are not certain, so only TCRdb's listed CDR3 is given. The chain carries TRBV6-5 and TRBJ2-7; the listed D gene, TRBD1, was not tested against the DNA. Germline values: CDR1 MNHEY, CDR2 SVGAGI. Both ends counted, the CDR3 spans 17 residues. The CDR3 protein is CASTVGVGTGNSYEQCF.

This chain joins TRBV6-5 and TRBJ2-5, with D perhaps being TRBD1 or TRBD2 (5 bases each). The CDR3 contains 14 residues. V gave up 10 bases and J gave up 2 bases, with 17 bases separating them. CDR1 MNHEY and CDR2 SVGAGI come from the germline V gene. This CDR3 is CAKSHDRLQETQYF. CDR3 nucleotides: TGTGCCAAGAGTCACGACAGACTACAAGAGACCCAGTACTTC.

The V call is TRBV2, the J call TRBJ2-1; the D gene is possibly TRBD1 (6 bases). There are 15 residues in the CDR3. Germline CDR1 SNHLY, CDR2 FYNNEI. The V end lost 7 bases, the J end lost 9 bases, and 22 bases lay between the germline ends. Here the CDR3 reads CASILTRAGASEQFF. The CDR3 coding sequence is TGTGCCAGCATCCTCACGAGGGCAGGGGCTAGTGAGCAGTTCTTC. The variable domain in full, with the rest retrieved from reference TRBV2 and TRBJ2-1, is EPEVTQTPSHQVTQMGQEVILRCVPISNHLYFYWYRQILGQKVEFLVSFYNNEISEKSEIFDDQFSVERPDGSNFTLKIRSTKLEDSAMYFCASILTRAGASEQFFGPGTRLTVL.

There are a few counts of this clonotype. The V and J genes are TRBV19 and TRBJ1-2; 7 bases fit TRBD1. The CDR3 loop spans 13 amino acids. CDR1 and CDR2 (germline): LNHDA, SQIVND (reference sequence). V gave up 6 bases and J gave up 0 bases; unmatched junction bases: 1. CDR3 protein: CASRTGTNYGYTF. In DNA, the CDR3 is TGTGCCAGTAGGACAGGGACTAACTATGGCTACACCTTC.

As regards this clonotype: With a much larger clone just one base away, this may be a read error. V gene TRBV24-1 combines with J gene TRBJ1-2; unclear D gene. The CDR3 contains 12 residues. Germline V gives CDR1 KGHDR, CDR2 SFDVKD. The CDR3 spells CVTRDGTYGYTF. CDR3 DNA: TGTGTCACCAGAGACGGAACCTATGGCTACACCTTC.

This clonotype came up once. This clone may be a read error of a much larger clone one base away. This rearrangement joins TRBV6-2 or TRBV6-3 to TRBJ2-2, with unresolved D. The germline V gene has CDR1 MNHEY and CDR2 SVGEGT. The germline V and J ends were trimmed by 8 bases and 5 bases, with 6 bases remaining between them. The CDR3 is made up of 11 amino acids. The CDR3 DNA is TGTGCCAGCTGGCGGACCGGGGAGCTGTTTTTT. It translates to CASWRTGELFF.

Note on this clonotype: The junction departs from the called germline gene at one end, perhaps through a read error. V is TRBV20-1 and J is TRBJ1-2, with D unclear. The CDR3 is 12 amino acids. Germline V gives CDR1 DFQATT, CDR2 SNEGSKA (reference sequence). In nucleotides, the CDR3 is TGCAATGCTAGTTTGAGGACGCGGAGCTACACCTTC. It yields the protein CNASLRTRSYTF.

Concerning this clonotype itself: A read error may account for a junction end that differs from germline. The chain employs TRBV6-2 or TRBV6-3 and TRBJ1-4; D is uncertain. The CDR3 extends over 13 amino acids. Germline loops: CDR1 MNHEY, CDR2 SVGEGT. The CDR3 spells CTSTDLLNEKLFF. CDR3 coding DNA: TGTACCAGCACGGACTTACTTAATGAAAAACTGTTTTTT.

The chain recombines TRBV20-1 with TRBJ1-2; D is uncertain. V was pared by 5 bases and J by 5 bases, with 15 bases between. There are 13 residues in the CDR3. Germline CDR1 and CDR2: DFQATT and SNEGSKA (reference sequence). The CDR3, as DNA: TGCAGTGCTTTCCATACCGGGATATATGGCTACACCTTC. It is translated as CSAFHTGIYGYTF.

Details on this clonotype: The junction does not match germline at one end; this may be a read error. This chain joins TRBV29-1 and TRBJ1-2, with 7 bases fitting TRBD1. Germline CDR1 and CDR2: SQVTM and ANQGSEA. The CDR3 loop spans 16 amino acids. CDR3 DNA sequence: TGCAACGTTGAGGTGGCTGAAGGCAGGGGGGACTATGGCTACACCTTC. It translates to CNVEVAEGRGDYGYTF. Drawing the rest from reference TRBV29-1 and TRBJ1-2, the complete variable domain is SAVISQKPSRDICQRGTSLTIQCQVDSQVTMMFWYRQQPGQSLTLIATANQGSEATYESGFVIDKFPISRPNLTFSTLTVSNMSPEDSSIYLCNVEVAEGRGDYGYTFGSGTRLTVV.

A note on this clonotype: This sequence may be a read error, since a much larger clone differs from it by one base. The V and J genes are TRBV6-5 and TRBJ2-2; 10 nucleotides match TRBD2. Germline V gene sequence: CDR1 MNHEY, CDR2 SVGAGI. CDR3 length: 15 residues. V was pared by 6 bases and J by 5 bases, with 6 bases of the junction left unmatched. CDR3 in DNA: TGTGCCAGCAGCCCTAGCGGGAGCGCGACCGGGGAGCTGTTTTTT. Translation gives CASSPSGSATGELFF.

Remarks on this clonotype: A read error may explain this, as a much larger clone is one base away. Since no conserved phenylalanine or tryptophan closes the CDR3, a read error is the likely cause. The chain has TRBV30 and TRBJ2-5; 10 bases agree with TRBD1. Unmatched junction bases numbered 6, after V lost 4 bases and J lost 4 bases. Germline loops: CDR1 GTSNPN, CDR2 SVGIG (reference sequence). This CDR3 has 14 residues. CDR3 coding DNA: TGTGCCTGGACCCCGGGACAGGGGCGAGAGACCCAGTACTTA. Translated, it gives CAWTPGQGRETQYL.

This clonotype has a handful of counts. The genes are TRBV12-3 or TRBV12-4 and TRBJ2-7; 7 nucleotides agree with TRBD2. There are 18 residues in the CDR3. V gave up 6 bases and J gave up 0 bases; unmatched junction bases: 17. This chain's CDR3 is CASSKSRVPAGASYEQYF. DNA for the CDR3: TGTGCCAGCAGCAAATCCCGGGTGCCGGCGGGAGCCTCCTACGAGCAGTACTTC.

In this sample, this clonotype turned up many times. The chain links TRBV20-1 to TRBJ2-1, with D possibly matching TRBD2 (6 bases). Germline loops: CDR1 DFQATT, CDR2 SNEGSKA (reference sequence). The CDR3 consists of 14 residues. V dropped 0 bases and J dropped 4 bases, with 10 bases sitting between them. CDR3 sequence reads: CSARDRDLYNEQFF. In nucleotides, the CDR3 is TGCAGTGCTAGAGATCGGGACTTATACAATGAGCAGTTCTTC.

In regard to this clonotype: A junction end diverges from the germline sequence, so it may reflect a read error. The CDR3 DNA reads as TGTGCGAGCAGCTTGGCTGGGGGGCCGAGCAATGAGCAGCTCTTC. Translation gives CASSLAGGPSNEQLF. The chain links TRBV5-6 to TRBJ2-1; D assignment may be TRBD1 or TRBD2 (6 bases each). The CDR3 is 15 amino acids. Germline CDR1 SGHDT, CDR2 YYEEEE.

This clonotype appeared a few times. No conserved phenylalanine or tryptophan is present at the end of the CDR3, so a read error is the likely explanation. The chain joins TRBV20-1 to TRBJ2-7, with 10 bases matching TRBD2. Germline V gives CDR1 DFQATT, CDR2 SNEGSKA (reference sequence). The trim removed 3 bases at V and 3 bases at J, leaving 2 bases unmatched. The CDR3 extends over 13 amino acids. The CDR3 spells CSARSSGGYEQYL. In DNA form, the CDR3 reads TGCAGTGCTAGGTCTAGCGGGGGCTACGAGCAGTACCTC.

A word on this clonotype: This may be a read error, as it is one base from a much larger clone. The chain carries TRBV20-1 and TRBJ2-7; 7 bases are shared with TRBD1. This CDR3 comprises 13 residues. Looked up from germline, CDR1 is DFQATT and CDR2 is SNEGSKA (reference sequence). The CDR3 coding sequence is TGCAATGCTAGAGGGGGCGGTGCTGGCGAGCAGTACTTC. Its protein product is CNARGGGAGEQYF.

This clonotype was seen repeatedly, ten times or more. The chain has TRBV6-5 and TRBJ1-1, with D hard to call. The CDR3 is made up of 11 amino acids. Germline V lookup: CDR1 MNHEY, CDR2 SVGAGI. Deletions cut 4 bases from V and 7 bases from J, with 7 bases between. The CDR3 protein is CASSSSLEAFF. CDR3 in DNA: TGTGCCAGCAGTTCGTCCCTTGAAGCTTTCTTT.

A word on this clonotype: A much larger clone differs from this one at a single base, so this may be a read error. The chain has TRBV20-1 and TRBJ2-5, with D possibly TRBD2 on 5 matching bases. The germline V gene has CDR1 DFQATT and CDR2 SNEGSKA (reference sequence). Trimming pared 0 bases from V and 5 bases from J, leaving 10 bases between. This CDR3 region has 13 residues. The CDR3 bases are TGCAGTGCTAGAGAAACGGACTCGGAGACCCAGTACTTC. This sequence encodes CSARETDSETQYF.